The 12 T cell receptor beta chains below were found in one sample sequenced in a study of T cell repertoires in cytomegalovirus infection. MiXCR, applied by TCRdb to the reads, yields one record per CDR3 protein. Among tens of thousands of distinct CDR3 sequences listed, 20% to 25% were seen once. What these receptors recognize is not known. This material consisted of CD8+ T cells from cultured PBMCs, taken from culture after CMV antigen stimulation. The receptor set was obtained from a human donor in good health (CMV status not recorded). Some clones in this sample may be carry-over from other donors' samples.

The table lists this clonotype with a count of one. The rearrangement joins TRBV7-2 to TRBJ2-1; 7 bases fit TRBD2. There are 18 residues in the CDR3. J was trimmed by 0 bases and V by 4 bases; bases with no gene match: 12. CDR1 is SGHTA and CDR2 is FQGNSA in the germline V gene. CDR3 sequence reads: CASSWLSGRKSSYNEQFF. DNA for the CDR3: TGTGCCAGCAGCTGGCTTAGCGGGCGGAAGAGCTCCTACAATGAGCAGTTCTTC. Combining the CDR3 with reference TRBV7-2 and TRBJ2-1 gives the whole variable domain GAGVSQSPSNKVTEKGKDVELRCDPISGHTALYWYRQSLGQGLEFLIYFQGNSAPDKSGLPSDRFSAERTGGSVSTLTIQRTQQEDSAVYLCASSWLSGRKSSYNEQFFGPGTRLTVL.

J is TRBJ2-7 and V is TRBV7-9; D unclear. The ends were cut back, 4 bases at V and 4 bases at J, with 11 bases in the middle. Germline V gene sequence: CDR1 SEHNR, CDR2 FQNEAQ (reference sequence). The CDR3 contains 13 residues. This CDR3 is CASSSPKGYEQYF. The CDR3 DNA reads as TGTGCCAGCAGCTCCCCAAAGGGATACGAGCAGTACTTC.

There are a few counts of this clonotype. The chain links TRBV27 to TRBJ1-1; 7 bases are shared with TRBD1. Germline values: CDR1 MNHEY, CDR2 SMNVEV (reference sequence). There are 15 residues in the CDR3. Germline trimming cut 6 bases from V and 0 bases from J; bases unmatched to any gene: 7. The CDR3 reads CASSTTGLLNTEAFF. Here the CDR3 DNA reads TGTGCCAGCAGCACGACAGGGCTATTGAACACTGAAGCTTTCTTT.

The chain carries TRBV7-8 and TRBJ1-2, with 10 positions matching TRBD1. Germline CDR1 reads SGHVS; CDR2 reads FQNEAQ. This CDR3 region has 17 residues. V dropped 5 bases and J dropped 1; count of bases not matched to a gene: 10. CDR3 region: CASSVRTGGPHNYGYTF. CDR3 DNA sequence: TGTGCCAGCAGCGTAAGGACAGGGGGACCTCATAACTATGGCTACACCTTC. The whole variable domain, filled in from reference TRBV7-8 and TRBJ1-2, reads GAGVSQSPRYKVAKRGQDVALRCDPISGHVSLFWYQQALGQGPEFLTYFQNEAQLDKSGLPSDRFFAERPEGSVSTLKIQRTQQEDSAVYLCASSVRTGGPHNYGYTFGSGTRLTVV.

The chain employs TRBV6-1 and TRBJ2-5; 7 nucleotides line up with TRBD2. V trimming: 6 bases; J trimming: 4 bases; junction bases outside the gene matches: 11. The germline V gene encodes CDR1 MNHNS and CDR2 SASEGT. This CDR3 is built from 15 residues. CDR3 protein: CASSPTWGGGETQYF. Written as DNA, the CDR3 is TGTGCCAGCAGCCCTACCTGGGGCGGGGGAGAGACCCAGTACTTC.

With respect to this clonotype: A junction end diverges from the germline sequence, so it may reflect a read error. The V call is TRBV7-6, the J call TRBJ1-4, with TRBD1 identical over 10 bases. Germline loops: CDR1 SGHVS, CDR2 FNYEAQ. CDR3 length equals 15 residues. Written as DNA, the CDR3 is TGTGCTAGCAGCACCGGGACAGGGGTATTCGAAAAACTGTTTTTT. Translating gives CASSTGTGVFEKLFF.

The CDR3 nucleotides are TGTGCCAGCAGCTTAGCTCCCAGGGGGCGAGGAGGAAACACCATATATTTT. The encoded protein is CASSLAPRGRGGNTIYF. This chain links TRBV7-2 with TRBJ1-3; 8 bases agree with TRBD1. The CDR3 totals 17 residues. Germline CDR1 and CDR2: SGHTA and FQGNSA. Trimming cost V 0 bases and J 4 bases; bases outside gene matches: 8. Using reference TRBV7-2 and TRBJ1-3 for the parts outside the CDR3, the full variable domain is GAGVSQSPSNKVTEKGKDVELRCDPISGHTALYWYRQSLGQGLEFLIYFQGNSAPDKSGLPSDRFSAERTGGSVSTLTIQRTQQEDSAVYLCASSLAPRGRGGNTIYFGEGSWLTVV.

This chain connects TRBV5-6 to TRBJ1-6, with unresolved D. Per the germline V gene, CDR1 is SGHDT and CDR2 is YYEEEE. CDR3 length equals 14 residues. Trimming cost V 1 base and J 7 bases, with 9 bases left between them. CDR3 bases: TGTGCCAGCAGCTTGTCGGGGTCCAATTCACCCCTCCACTTT. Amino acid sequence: CASSLSGSNSPLHF.

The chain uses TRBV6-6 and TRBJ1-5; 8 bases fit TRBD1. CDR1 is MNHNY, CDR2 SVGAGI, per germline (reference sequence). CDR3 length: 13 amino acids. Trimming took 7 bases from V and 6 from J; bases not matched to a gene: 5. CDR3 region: CASKGQGIQPQHF. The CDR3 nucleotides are TGTGCCAGCAAAGGACAGGGAATTCAGCCCCAGCATTTT.

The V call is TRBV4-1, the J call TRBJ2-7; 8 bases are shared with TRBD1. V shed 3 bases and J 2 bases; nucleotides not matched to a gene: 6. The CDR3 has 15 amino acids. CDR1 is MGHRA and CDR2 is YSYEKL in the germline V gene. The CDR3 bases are TGCGCCAGCAGCCAGACAGGGGCGAATACCTACGAGCAGTACTTC. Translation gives CASSQTGANTYEQYF.

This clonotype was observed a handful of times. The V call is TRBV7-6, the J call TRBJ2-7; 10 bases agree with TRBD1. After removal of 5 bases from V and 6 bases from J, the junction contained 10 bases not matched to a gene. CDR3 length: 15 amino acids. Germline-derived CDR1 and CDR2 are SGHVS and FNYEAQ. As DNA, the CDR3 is TGTGCCAGCAGCCCAACGCGGGGGACAGGGGCCGAGCAGTACTTC. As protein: CASSPTRGTGAEQYF.

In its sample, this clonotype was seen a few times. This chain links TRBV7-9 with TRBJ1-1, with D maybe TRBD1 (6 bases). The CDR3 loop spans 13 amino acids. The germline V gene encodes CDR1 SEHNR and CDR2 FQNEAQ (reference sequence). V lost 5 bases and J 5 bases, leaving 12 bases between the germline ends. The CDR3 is CASSKGGGTEAFF. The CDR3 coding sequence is TGTGCCAGCAGCAAAGGGGGGGGGACTGAAGCTTTCTTT.